This T cell receptor (delta chain) was sequenced for a study of gamma-delta chains in newborns, infants, children. Study-level background: Polyclonal expansion of innate γδ T cells after birth follows microbial exposure.

TCRdb processed the reads again with the CATT caller. Of 2,000 to 3,000 delta-chain clones listed, over 5.5% are singletons. This clone has only a few counts. Translating this DNA gives a protein that differs at residue 4 from the TCRdb one, which belongs to a much larger clone; a read error is likely, and the protein shown is this translation. Germline assignment: CDR1 GEAIGNYY and CDR2 EKD. Trimming took off 5 bases at V and 0 bases at J, with 16 bases between the two ends. The CDR3 has 18 residues. The rearrangement joins TRDV2 to TRDJ3, with D tentatively TRDD3 (6 bases). The clonotype comes from a child who was a newborn, infant or young child, either healthy, febrile or measles-vaccinated (not recorded which). The sequencing input was blood. The CDR3 sequence: CACGRLGSHSWDTRQMFF. The CDR3 region has the DNA TGTGCCTGTGGCAGACTGGGCTCCCACTCCTGGGACACCCGACAGATGTTTTTC.